This T cell receptor beta chain was sequenced during a study of blood T cell repertoires in COVID-19. Assay used: immunoSEQ multiplex PCR; TCRdb lists only in-frame clones, some missing. The sample has about 280,000 clones, approximately 86% seen once. The CDR3 has 15 amino acids. Germline V gene sequence: CDR1 LNHDA, CDR2 SQIVND (reference sequence). Trimming took 3 bases from V and 1 from J; bases not matched to a gene: 5. The chain recombines TRBV19 with TRBJ1-2, with 7 nucleotides matching TRBD1. Material: peripheral blood. The TCR comes from a man aged 18 to 29 with active or convalescent COVID-19. CDR3 residues: CASSMAWDSNYGYTF. CDR3 in DNA: TGTGCCAGTAGTATGGCCTGGGACAGTAACTATGGCTACACCTTC.